This T cell receptor (beta chain) was identified in a study of blood T cells in healthy people across ages. Study-wide results and limits: A strong correlation was seen between TCR beta diversity and naive T cell percentage. Roughly linearly, TCR beta diversity per million T cells fell as age increased.

As regards this clonotype: What it binds is unknown.

Aged about 6 to 95, donors were systemically healthy Caucasians from Russia. Sample-barcoded 5' priming and a J-beta primer mix drove a second PCR of roughly 6 to 12 cycles. Individual samples furnished no less than 2.5 million CDR3-containing paired-end reads apiece. One entry per CDR3 protein, called by TCRdb with MiXCR from the 5' RACE reads. The sample records around 690,000 distinct CDR3 sequences, 58% being singletons. Germline V gene data show CDR1 as DFQATT and CDR2 as SNEGSKA (reference sequence). The CDR3 contains 13 residues. V was pared by 5 bases and J by 4 bases, with 4 bases of the junction left unmatched.

The clonotype was recovered from a man aged 55 to 70 in good health. The sequencing sample was made of blood. The V and J genes are TRBV20-1 and TRBJ2-1, with 8 bases fitting TRBD1. The CDR3 loop reads CSAQGTGYNEQFF. In nucleotides, the CDR3 is TGCAGTGCTCAAGGGACAGGTTACAATGAGCAGTTCTTC.